This T cell receptor (beta chain) stems from a study of T-cell memory formation after mild COVID-19. Trimming cost V 4 bases and J 2 bases; bases outside gene matches: 6. This CDR3 spans 15 amino acids. From 5'RACE with constant-segment primers came TCR alpha and TCR beta cDNA libraries that carried sample barcodes and UMIs. One entry per CDR3 protein results from TCRdb running MiXCR on the 5' RACE reads. The sample holds hundreds of thousands of distinct CDR3 sequences, 15% to 20% seen once. This clonotype has a handful of counts. The sample was PBMCs or a T cell subset sorted from them (not recorded which). The receptor was derived from a young man who had mild COVID-19 (a few samples of this study predate the infection). Cell type and time point are not known. The J gene is TRBJ2-7, the V gene TRBV5-7; TRBD1 matches at 10 bases. TRBV5-7 carries the ORF label, with uncertain function. The CDR3 DNA is TGTGCCAGCAGCCCCGGGACAGGGGTTCCCTACGAGCAGTACTTC. This codes for CASSPGTGVPYEQYF.